Shown below are 19 T cell receptor beta chains from a single sample sequenced in a study of blood T cells in healthy people across ages. A J-beta primer mix and a sample-barcoded 5' primer were used in a second PCR of about 7 to 11 cycles. Via MiXCR, TCRdb re-called the 5' RACE reads, giving one row per CDR3 protein. The top ten hold 8% to 10% of the sample, which has roughly 800,000 distinct CDR3 sequences, approximately 25% seen once. Another study also made use of these data, one on T cells of mothers and their children.

Sequenced: blood. These receptor sequences come from a boy aged 5-17 years in good health.

This clonotype was counted between two and nine times. One junction end does not reproduce the germline sequence, and a read error may be involved. CDR3 in amino acids: CASSLGTSGTDTQCF. DNA for the CDR3: TGTGCCAGCAGCTTAGGTACTAGCGGCACAGATACGCAGTGTTTT. The chain employs TRBV7-2 and TRBJ2-3, with 8 positions matching TRBD2. The CDR3 loop spans 15 amino acids. CDR1 SGHTA and CDR2 FQGNSA come from the germline V gene.

The chain links TRBV6-1 to TRBJ2-3; 9 bases are a match to TRBD2. The germline V gene encodes CDR1 MNHNS and CDR2 SASEGT. This CDR3 contains 17 residues. V dropped 2 bases and J dropped 2; count of bases not matched to a gene: 8. The CDR3 coding sequence is TGTGCCAGCAGTGAATGGGTTAGCGGGAGCAACACAGATACGCAGTATTTT. Protein: CASSEWVSGSNTDTQYF.

The chain joins TRBV5-6 to TRBJ2-5; TRBD1 matches 7 bases. The ends lost 2 bases at V and 2 bases at J; junction bases unmatched: 3. The CDR3 has 14 residues. The germline V gene has CDR1 SGHDT and CDR2 YYEEEE. The CDR3 loop is CASSFGTAQETQYF. The DNA for the CDR3 is TGTGCCAGCAGCTTTGGGACAGCACAAGAGACCCAGTACTTC. The whole variable domain, filled in from reference TRBV5-6 and TRBJ2-5, reads DAGVTQSPTHLIKTRGQQVTLRCSPKSGHDTVSWYQQALGQGPQFIFQYYEEEERQRGNFPDRFSGHQFPNYSSELNVNALLLGDSALYLCASSFGTAQETQYFGPGTRLLVL.

With respect to this clonotype: An end of the junction does not agree with germline; a read error may underlie this. The CDR3 spells CASSLGQTGTGEGNGQFF. CDR3 DNA: TGTGCCAGCAGCTTGGGACAAACCGGGACAGGGGAGGGTAATGGGCAGTTCTTC. The V gene is TRBV5-6, the J gene TRBJ2-5; 10 bases line up with TRBD1. The J call may be wrong; the DNA end is better matched by TRBJ2-1. From germline, CDR1 is SGHDT and CDR2 YYEEEE. There are 18 residues in the CDR3.

This chain links TRBV10-1 with TRBJ2-3; D uncertain. This CDR3 comprises 14 residues. Germline CDR1 and CDR2: WNHNN and SYGVQD (reference sequence). V was shortened by 3 bases and J by 0 bases, with 7 bases between the two germline ends. CDR3 residues: CASSDKRSTDTQYF. The CDR3 nucleotides read TGCGCCAGCAGTGACAAGCGCAGCACAGATACGCAGTATTTT.

CDR3 sequence (DNA): TGTGCCAGCAGCCAAGAGGCGGCGGTGGGCTACACCTTC. It specifies CASSQEAAVGYTF. V is TRBV4-2 and J is TRBJ1-2, with no clear D. Germline CDR1 and CDR2: LGHNA and YNFKEQ. Trimming shortened V by 0 bases and J by 8 bases, and 10 bases separated the two germline ends. The CDR3 sequence is 13 residues long.

This clonotype has only a few counts. Here the CDR3 DNA reads TGCGCCAGCAGCCAAACGTCGGGGGAGTCCGATAATGAGCAGTTCTTC. Translation: CASSQTSGESDNEQFF. The V and J genes are TRBV4-1 and TRBJ2-5; possible D gene TRBD2, 6 bases. The J call may be wrong; the DNA end is better matched by TRBJ2-1. Germline V gene data show CDR1 as MGHRA and CDR2 as YSYEKL. This CDR3 spans 16 amino acids.

The table lists this clonotype with a few counts. The chain has TRBV15 and TRBJ2-5, with a possible D match to TRBD2 (7 bases). The CDR3 covers 16 residues. Trimming removed 4 bases at V and 3 bases at J, with 18 bases between. The V gene's germline CDR1 is LNHNV and CDR2 YYDKDF (reference sequence). This chain's CDR3 is CATSNPRGTTKETQYF. For the CDR3, the DNA is TGTGCCACCAGCAACCCAAGGGGGACTACAAAAGAGACCCAGTACTTC. Filled out from reference TRBV15 and TRBJ2-5, the complete variable domain reads DAMVIQNPRYQVTQFGKPVTLSCSQTLNHNVMYWYQQKSSQAPKLLFHYYDKDFNNEADTPDNFQSRRPNTSFCFLDIRSPGLGDTAMYLCATSNPRGTTKETQYFGPGTRLLVL.

At least ten counts were recorded for this clonotype. The chain carries TRBV7-2 and TRBJ2-1, with D unresolved. Germline V gene data show CDR1 as SGHTA and CDR2 as FQGNSA. V gave up 2 bases and J gave up 1 base, with 3 bases separating them. The CDR3 consists of 13 residues. The CDR3 spells CASSLWSYNEQFF. The CDR3 region has the DNA TGTGCCAGCAGCTTATGGTCCTACAATGAGCAGTTCTTC.

Notes on this clonotype: The junction departs from the called germline gene at one end, perhaps through a read error. The CDR3 spells CASSLRSQGEKLFF. CDR3 in DNA: TGTGCCAGCAGCTTACGGTCCCAGGGCGAAAAGCTGTTTTTT. The chain recombines TRBV11-2 with TRBJ1-4, with D tentatively TRBD1 (5 bases). Germline V gene sequence: CDR1 SGHAT, CDR2 FQNNGV. There are 14 residues in the CDR3.

This clonotype was picked up a small number of times. The chain combines TRBV6-5 with TRBJ1-5; perhaps TRBD1 as D (5 bases). The CDR3 extends over 15 amino acids. The germline V gene has CDR1 MNHEY and CDR2 SVGAGI. V gave up 6 bases and J gave up 2 bases, with 14 bases separating them. The CDR3 reads CASSRKGSGNQPQHF. CDR3 coding DNA: TGTGCCAGCAGCCGAAAGGGGTCTGGCAATCAGCCCCAGCATTTT.

This chain links TRBV20-1 with TRBJ2-5; 12 positions match TRBD2. This CDR3 is 15 amino acids long. Germline V gives CDR1 DFQATT, CDR2 SNEGSKA (reference sequence). The V segment lost 6 bases and the J segment 4 bases; nucleotides outside the gene matches: 9. CDR3 in amino acids: CSATASGRAGETQYF. DNA for the CDR3: TGCAGTGCCACCGCTAGCGGGAGGGCCGGAGAGACCCAGTACTTC.

This chain connects TRBV7-2 to TRBJ2-5, with 11 nucleotides matching TRBD2. Near its end, the DNA agrees better with TRBJ2-1, so the J call may be wrong. The CDR3 is 15 amino acids. The V gene's germline CDR1 is SGHTA and CDR2 FQGNSA. The CDR3 DNA reads TGTGCCAGCAGCACCTTAGCGGGGGGGCGTAGTGAGCAGTTCTTC. Translating it yields CASSTLAGGRSEQFF.

This clonotype appeared many times. This chain joins TRBV5-6 and TRBJ2-1; 8 bases fit TRBD2. After removal of 0 bases from V and 5 bases from J, the junction contained 1 base not matched to a gene. CDR1 and CDR2 (germline): SGHDT, YYEEEE. The CDR3 totals 14 residues. The CDR3 region has the DNA TGTGCCAGCAGCTTGGAACTAGCGGACAATGAGCAGTTCTTC. It specifies CASSLELADNEQFF. Variable domain in full (rest from reference TRBV5-6 and TRBJ2-1): DAGVTQSPTHLIKTRGQQVTLRCSPKSGHDTVSWYQQALGQGPQFIFQYYEEEERQRGNFPDRFSGHQFPNYSSELNVNALLLGDSALYLCASSLELADNEQFFGPGTRLTVL.

This sequence joins TRBV7-8 and TRBJ1-3; D is possibly TRBD1 (6 bases). V was shortened by 8 bases and J by 1 base, with 18 bases between the two germline ends. Germline-derived CDR1 and CDR2 are SGHVS and FQNEAQ. The CDR3 totals 16 residues. This chain's CDR3 is CASGQKGTVSGNTIYF. In DNA form, the CDR3 reads TGTGCCAGCGGACAGAAAGGGACCGTATCTGGAAACACCATATATTTT.

The chain recombines TRBV4-3 with TRBJ2-1; 7 bases agree with TRBD1. The V gene's germline CDR1 is LGHNA and CDR2 YSLEER. V was clipped by 0 bases and J by 7 bases; unmatched bases: 9. This CDR3 has 16 residues. This chain's CDR3 is CASSQDLRTGRNEQFF. The CDR3 coding sequence is TGCGCCAGCAGCCAAGATCTACGGACAGGACGGAATGAGCAGTTCTTC.

This clonotype was counted a few times. The rearrangement links TRBV7-2 to TRBJ2-4; D is unresolved. Trimming removed 1 base at V and 3 bases at J, with 7 bases between. Per germline, CDR1 SGHTA and CDR2 FQGNSA. The CDR3 length is 14 residues. CDR3 nucleotides: TGTGCCAGCAGCTTAGTATCTGGCAAAAACATTCAGTACTTC. It encodes CASSLVSGKNIQYF.

This clonotype showed up just a few times. The chain is built from TRBV29-1 and TRBJ2-3, with 8 bases that match TRBD2. The CDR3 is 14 residues long. The V segment lost 6 bases and the J segment 2 bases; nucleotides outside the gene matches: 7. Germline loops: CDR1 SQVTM, CDR2 ANQGSEA. The CDR3 bases are TGCAGCGTAGCCGGGACTAGAAACACAGATACGCAGTATTTT. Its protein product is CSVAGTRNTDTQYF.

The chain employs TRBV11-2 and TRBJ2-5; D unresolved. Trimming took off 5 bases at V and 4 bases at J, with 11 bases between the two ends. This CDR3 region has 13 residues. Germline V lookup: CDR1 SGHAT, CDR2 FQNNGV. In nucleotides, the CDR3 is TGTGCCAGCAGCGTCGGCCTTTCAGAGACCCAGTACTTC. Translated: CASSVGLSETQYF.